Presented here are 27 T cell receptor beta chains from one specimen sequenced in a study of cytomegalovirus exposure and HLA in healthy donors. Produced via immunoSEQ multiplex PCR; TCRdb's table is partial and in-frame only. Among around 70,000 clones, roughly 92% were seen once, and the ten largest hold 0.5% to 0.75%. Sequenced: PBMCs. The receptors derive from a woman aged 18-29 years in good health and CMV-seronegative.

V gene TRBV2 combines with J gene TRBJ2-1; D call uncertain. Deletions cut 6 bases from V and 10 bases from J, with 10 bases between. From germline, CDR1 is SNHLY and CDR2 FYNNEI. The CDR3 totals 11 residues. CDR3 DNA: TGTGCCAGCAGGGCGGCCTTCGAGCAGTTCTTC. It codes for CASRAAFEQFF.

This clone appeared a single time. The V call is TRBV7-9, the J call TRBJ1-4, with 9 bases lining up with TRBD1. CDR3 length: 15 residues. V was clipped by 4 bases and J by 5 bases; unmatched bases: 5. Looked up from germline, CDR1 is SEHNR and CDR2 is FQNEAQ (reference sequence). CDR3 sequence reads: CASSSNRGQNEKLFF. CDR3 DNA: TGTGCCAGCAGCTCCAACAGGGGGCAGAATGAAAAACTGTTTTTT.

V usage is TRBV28 and J usage is TRBJ2-3, with D maybe TRBD2 (6 bases). The CDR3 consists of 15 residues. Germline CDR1 MDHEN, CDR2 SYDVKM. Trimming took 5 bases from V and 6 from J, leaving 18 bases between them. The CDR3 coding sequence is TGTGCCAGCAGTCCCTCGAGGAGGGAACGCGATACGCAGTATTTT. Residues: CASSPSRRERDTQYF.

The genes are TRBV28 and TRBJ1-1; D gene unclear. The CDR3 is 13 amino acids. The germline CDR1 and CDR2 sequences are MDHEN and SYDVKM. The V and J ends lost 6 bases and 0 bases respectively, with 8 bases between them. CDR3 DNA: TGTGCCAGCAGGGTTACTCTGAACACTGAAGCTTTCTTT. It yields the protein CASRVTLNTEAFF.

The genes are TRBV9 and TRBJ2-7, with D possibly TRBD2 on 7 matching bases. CDR3 size: 16 residues. The ends were cut back, 4 bases at V and 2 bases at J, with 19 bases in the middle. CDR1 and CDR2 from the germline V gene are SGDLS and YYNGEE. CDR3 residues: CASSREGGGLPYEQYF. The DNA for the CDR3 is TGTGCCAGCAGCCGTGAGGGCGGGGGCCTTCCCTACGAGCAGTACTTC.

This chain connects TRBV2 to TRBJ2-5; maybe TRBD2 (5 bases). Deletions cut 8 bases from V and 5 bases from J, with 9 bases between. Germline V CDR1 and CDR2: SNHLY, FYNNEI. CDR3 length equals 11 residues. The CDR3 sequence: CASGGWETQYF. Here the CDR3 DNA reads TGTGCCAGCGGCGGGTGGGAGACCCAGTACTTC. Supplemented by reference TRBV2 and TRBJ2-5, the full variable domain reads EPEVTQTPSHQVTQMGQEVILRCVPISNHLYFYWYRQILGQKVEFLVSFYNNEISEKSEIFDDQFSVERPDGSNFTLKIRSTKLEDSAMYFCASGGWETQYFGPGTRLLVL.

This chain links TRBV9 with TRBJ2-7, with unresolved D. The CDR3 has 13 amino acids. Germline V gene sequence: CDR1 SGDLS, CDR2 YYNGEE. The V and J ends lost 0 bases and 4 bases respectively, with 8 bases between them. CDR3 sequence (DNA): TGTGCCAGCAGCGTAGGTCCTAGATACGAGCAGTACTTC. This encodes CASSVGPRYEQYF.

J is TRBJ1-1 and V is TRBV6-1; D is perhaps TRBD1 (5 bases). CDR1 and CDR2 from the germline V gene are MNHNS and SASEGT. Trimming cost V 3 bases and J 2 bases, with 16 bases left between them. CDR3 size: 16 residues. Written as DNA, the CDR3 is TGTGCCAGCAGTGAGGCTGATGGGGGACTAAACACTGAAGCTTTCTTT. This encodes CASSEADGGLNTEAFF.

This chain connects TRBV28 to TRBJ2-1; weak D call: TRBD1 (6 bases). CDR1 and CDR2 (germline): MDHEN, SYDVKM. This CDR3 has 15 amino acids. Trimming shortened V by 6 bases and J by 2 bases, and 14 bases separated the two germline ends. The CDR3 DNA sequence: TGTGCCAGCAGCTTTAGTGACAGGACCTACAATGAGCAGTTCTTC. It is translated as CASSFSDRTYNEQFF.

This chain uses TRBV6-1 with TRBJ2-3; 8 nucleotides align to TRBD2. V shed 2 bases, J shed 5 bases, and the junction held 6 bases outside the gene matches. The CDR3 runs 15 residues. The germline gives CDR1 MNHNS, CDR2 SASEGT. CDR3 sequence reads: CASSEYAGGGDTQYF. The CDR3 nucleotides read TGTGCCAGCAGTGAATATGCGGGGGGAGGAGATACGCAGTATTTT.

The V gene is TRBV4-1, the J gene TRBJ1-4; TRBD1 matches 7 bases. Germline CDR1 is MGHRA and CDR2 is YSYEKL. Trimming took 0 bases from V and 8 from J; bases not matched to a gene: 6. The CDR3 consists of 15 residues. CDR3 region: CASSQDQGVAEKLFF. CDR3 nucleotides: TGCGCCAGCAGCCAAGATCAGGGGGTCGCGGAAAAACTGTTTTTT.

V gene TRBV7-3 combines with J gene TRBJ2-7; 7 bases are shared with TRBD1. The V segment lost 11 bases and the J segment 2 bases; nucleotides outside the gene matches: 9. This CDR3 spans 13 amino acids. Germline V gene data show CDR1 as SGHTA and CDR2 as FQGTGA. CDR3 region: CALKGDSPYEQYF. Written as DNA, the CDR3 is TGTGCCCTAAAGGGGGACAGTCCCTACGAGCAGTACTTC.

The CDR3 region is CASSQGQGAYSGNTIYF. In nucleotides, the CDR3 is TGTGCCAGCTCCCAAGGACAGGGAGCGTACTCTGGAAACACCATATATTTT. V usage is TRBV9 and J usage is TRBJ1-3, with TRBD1 identical over 8 bases. CDR1 and CDR2 (germline): SGDLS, YYNGEE. The CDR3 sequence is 17 residues long. J was trimmed by 0 bases and V by 7 bases; bases with no gene match: 12.

This rearrangement joins TRBV18 to TRBJ2-1, with D perhaps matching TRBD2 (5 bases). Trimming removed 3 bases at V and 7 bases at J, with 13 bases between. The germline gives CDR1 KGHSH, CDR2 LQKENI. This CDR3 region has 14 residues. This CDR3 is CASSPRVLGNEQFF. CDR3 nucleotide sequence: TGTGCCAGCTCACCGCGGGTCCTGGGGAATGAGCAGTTCTTC.

The CDR3 sequence is CALGTGRAYEQYF. The CDR3 bases are TGTGCCCTCGGTACGGGAAGGGCTTACGAGCAGTACTTC. The chain combines TRBV2 with TRBJ2-7, with a possible D match to TRBD2 (5 bases). Between the trimmed V and J ends, which lost 11 bases and 4 bases, there was a span of 18 bases. Looked up from germline, CDR1 is SNHLY and CDR2 is FYNNEI. This CDR3 is built from 13 residues.

This clone was observed a single time. This rearrangement joins TRBV4-3 to TRBJ2-3; tentative D call: TRBD1 (5 bases). Germline-derived CDR1 and CDR2 are LGHNA and YSLEER. This CDR3 spans 15 amino acids. V shed 4 bases and J shed 1 base, with 12 bases lying between them. CDR3 sequence reads: CASSRLTRGTDTQYF. The DNA of the CDR3 is TGCGCCAGCAGCCGATTAACCAGGGGCACAGATACGCAGTATTTT.

The chain has TRBV7-3 and TRBJ1-5, with D possibly matching TRBD1 (6 bases). The CDR3 has 12 amino acids. Per the germline V gene, CDR1 is SGHTA and CDR2 is FQGTGA. Trimming left V 3 bases short and J 7 bases short, with 7 bases between. In DNA form, the CDR3 reads TGTGCCAGCAGCTTCGGACAGCAGCCCCAGCATTTT. It is translated as CASSFGQQPQHF.

The chain employs TRBV13 and TRBJ1-3, with D perhaps matching TRBD1 (5 bases). This CDR3 comprises 16 residues. Trimming took off 5 bases at V and 5 bases at J, with 19 bases between the two ends. Germline V gene lookup returns CDR1 PRHDT and CDR2 FYEKMQ (reference sequence). The DNA of the CDR3 is TGTGCCAGCAGCGAAAGGACGGGGGGATCTCGAAACACCATATATTTT. Residues: CASSERTGGSRNTIYF.

The rearrangement links TRBV7-9 to TRBJ1-2; 9 nucleotides agree with TRBD1. This CDR3 comprises 14 residues. The germline CDR1 and CDR2 sequences are SEHNR and FQNEAQ (reference sequence). Trimming took 4 bases from V and 6 from J; bases not matched to a gene: 6. The CDR3 protein is CASSYGQGQDGYTF. The DNA of the CDR3 is TGTGCCAGCAGCTACGGACAGGGGCAGGATGGCTACACCTTC.

V and J are TRBV4-3 and TRBJ2-3, with D possibly being TRBD1 (7 bases). Germline V CDR1 and CDR2: LGHNA, YSLEER. Trimming left V 0 bases short and J 6 bases short, with 16 bases between. The CDR3 has 16 residues. The CDR3 sequence: CASSQDQGGLGDTQYF. CDR3 in DNA: TGCGCCAGCAGCCAAGATCAGGGGGGCTTAGGGGATACGCAGTATTTT.

V usage is TRBV19 and J usage is TRBJ2-6; tentative D call: TRBD2 (5 bases). This CDR3 comprises 15 residues. Deletions cut 3 bases from V and 0 bases from J, with 6 bases between. Germline values: CDR1 LNHDA, CDR2 SQIVND (reference sequence). CDR3 bases: TGTGCCAGTAGTATCAGCGGCTCTGGGGCCAACGTCCTGACTTTC. Translated, it gives CASSISGSGANVLTF.

This chain uses TRBV13 with TRBJ1-3; D gene unclear. V was cut by 5 bases and J by 4 bases, with 21 bases left in between. CDR1 and CDR2 (germline): PRHDT, FYEKMQ (reference sequence). The CDR3 covers 17 residues. In nucleotides, the CDR3 is TGTGCCAGCAGCCCAACCGGCGGAGGGAACGCCGGAAACACCATATATTTT. Translated: CASSPTGGGNAGNTIYF.

V gene TRBV21-1 combines with J gene TRBJ2-7; TRBD2, as called in the table, went unchecked against the DNA. TRBV21-1 is recorded as a pseudogene. CDR3 size: 13 residues. CDR3 sequence: CASSFRGPCEQYF. The CDR3 DNA reads as TGTGCCAGCAGCTTCCGGGGTCCCTGCGAGCAGTACTTC.

The chain is built from TRBV6-9 and TRBJ1-1; D not certain. Germline V gene data show CDR1 as MNHGY and CDR2 as SVAAGI. The germline V and J ends were trimmed by 4 bases and 1 base, with 22 bases remaining between them. The length of the CDR3 is 18 residues. Here the CDR3 DNA reads TGTGCCAGCAGTTCAAACCCATCCCGACCGAGACAGAACACTGAAGCTTTCTTT. This encodes CASSSNPSRPRQNTEAFF.

For this clone: The identical CDR3 is also encoded by other nucleotide sequences in the sample. The V call is TRBV4-1, the J call TRBJ1-2; perhaps TRBD1 as D (5 bases). CDR1 is MGHRA, CDR2 YSYEKL, per germline. The CDR3 totals 16 residues. Deletions cut 0 bases from V and 4 bases from J, with 15 bases between. CDR3 sequence reads: CASSQDSRQTRYGYTF. DNA of the CDR3: TGCGCCAGCAGCCAAGACTCCCGACAGACCCGCTATGGCTACACCTTC.

The chain has TRBV7-3 and TRBJ1-1; 8 bases match TRBD1. The junction had 9 bases not matched to a gene; V was cut back by 6 bases and J by 6 bases. CDR1 and CDR2 (germline): SGHTA, FQGTGA. CDR3 length equals 14 residues. Here the CDR3 reads CASRAAGGASEAFF. The CDR3 region has the DNA TGTGCCAGCAGGGCCGCAGGGGGCGCGTCTGAAGCTTTCTTT.

The CDR3 bases are TGTGCCAGCCAACCGGGACAGGGTGGTACCCGGCCGTTCTTC. This translates into CASQPGQGGTRPFF. This chain uses TRBV19 with TRBJ2-1, with 9 nucleotides matching TRBD1. This CDR3 has 14 amino acids. V was pared by 9 bases and J by 15 bases, with 18 bases of the junction left unmatched. Germline CDR1 LNHDA, CDR2 SQIVND (reference sequence).